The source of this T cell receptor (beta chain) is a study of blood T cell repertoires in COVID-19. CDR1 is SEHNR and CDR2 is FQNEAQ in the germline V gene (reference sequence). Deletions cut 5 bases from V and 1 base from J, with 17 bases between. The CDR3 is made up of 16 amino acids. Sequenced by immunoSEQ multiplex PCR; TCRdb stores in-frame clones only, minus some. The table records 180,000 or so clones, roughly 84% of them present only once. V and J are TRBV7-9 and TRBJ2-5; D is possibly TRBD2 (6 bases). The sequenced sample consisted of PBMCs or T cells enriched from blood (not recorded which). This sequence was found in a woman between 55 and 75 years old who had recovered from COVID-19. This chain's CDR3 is CASSPAGLARQETQYF. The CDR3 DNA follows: TGTGCCAGCAGCCCCGCGGGGCTAGCGCGCCAAGAGACCCAGTACTTC.